This T cell receptor (beta chain) stems from a study of shared clonotypes between healthy human individuals. Across the whole study: There were three CD4 naive, three CD4 memory, two CD8 naive and one CD8 memory plates per donor.

V shed 7 bases and J 6 bases; nucleotides not matched to a gene: 2. From germline, CDR1 is SGHAT and CDR2 FQNNGV. This CDR3 has 12 residues. This clone was observed a handful of times. The assay used deep level. TCRdb's copy holds only in-frame clones and misses some; the assay was immunoSEQ multiplex PCR. Altogether about 92,000 clones are present, around 68% being singletons, with the ten largest covering around half. The receptor comes from a man aged 25-45 years in good health. The material sequenced was memory CD8+ T cells sorted from blood. Noted subset: CD45RO+ cells pooled with CCR7-negative TemRA cells. This rearrangement joins TRBV11-2 to TRBJ2-4; 8 positions match TRBD2. This CDR3 is CASTAGGNIQYF. CDR3 nucleotide sequence: TGTGCCAGCACGGCGGGGGGAAACATTCAGTACTTC.